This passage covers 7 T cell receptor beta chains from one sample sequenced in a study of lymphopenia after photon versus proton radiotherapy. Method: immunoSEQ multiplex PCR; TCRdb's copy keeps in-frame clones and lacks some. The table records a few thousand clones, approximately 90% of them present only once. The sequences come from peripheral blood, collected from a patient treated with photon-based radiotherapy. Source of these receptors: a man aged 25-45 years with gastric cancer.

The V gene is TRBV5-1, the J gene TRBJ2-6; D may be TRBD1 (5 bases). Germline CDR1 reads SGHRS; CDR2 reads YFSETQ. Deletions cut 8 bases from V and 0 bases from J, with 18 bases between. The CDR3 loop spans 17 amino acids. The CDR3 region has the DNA TGCGCCAGTACCGTCTCGACAGTCACCTCTGGGGCCAACGTCCTGACTTTC. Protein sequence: CASTVSTVTSGANVLTF.

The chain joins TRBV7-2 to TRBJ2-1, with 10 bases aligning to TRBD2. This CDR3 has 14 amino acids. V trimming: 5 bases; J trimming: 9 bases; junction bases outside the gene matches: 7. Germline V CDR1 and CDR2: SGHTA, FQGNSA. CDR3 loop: CASSPLAGVIEQFF. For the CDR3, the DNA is TGTGCCAGCAGCCCCCTAGCGGGAGTCATTGAGCAGTTCTTC.

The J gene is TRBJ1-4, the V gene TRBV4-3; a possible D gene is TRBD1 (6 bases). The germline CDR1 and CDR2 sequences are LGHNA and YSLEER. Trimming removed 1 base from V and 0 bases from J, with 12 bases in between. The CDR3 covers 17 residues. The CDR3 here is CASSQGTARATNEKLFF. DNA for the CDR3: TGCGCCAGCAGCCAAGGGACAGCTCGAGCAACTAATGAAAAACTGTTTTTT.

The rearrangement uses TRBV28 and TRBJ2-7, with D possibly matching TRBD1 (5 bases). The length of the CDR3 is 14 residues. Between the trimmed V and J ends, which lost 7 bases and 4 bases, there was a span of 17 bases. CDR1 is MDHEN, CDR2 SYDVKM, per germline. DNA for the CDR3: TGTGCCAGCACCCTTGACAGAAACCCGTACGAGCAGTACTTC. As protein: CASTLDRNPYEQYF. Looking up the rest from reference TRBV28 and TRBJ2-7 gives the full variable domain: DVKVTQSSRYLVKRTGEKVFLECVQDMDHENMFWYRQDPGLGLRLIYFSYDVKMKEKGDIPEGYSVSREKKERFSLILESASTNQTSMYLCASTLDRNPYEQYFGPGTRLTVT.

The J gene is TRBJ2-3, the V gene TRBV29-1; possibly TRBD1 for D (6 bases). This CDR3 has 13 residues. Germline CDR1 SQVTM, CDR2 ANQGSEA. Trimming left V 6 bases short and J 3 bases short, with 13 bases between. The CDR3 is CSVAQGLTDTQYF. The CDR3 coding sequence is TGCAGCGTGGCCCAGGGGTTAACAGATACGCAGTATTTT.

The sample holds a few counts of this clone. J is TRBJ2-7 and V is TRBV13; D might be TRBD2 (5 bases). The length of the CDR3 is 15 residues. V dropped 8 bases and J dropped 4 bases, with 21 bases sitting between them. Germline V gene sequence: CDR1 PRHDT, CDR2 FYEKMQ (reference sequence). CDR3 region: CASGHQGMREYEQYF. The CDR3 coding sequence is TGTGCCAGCGGCCATCAAGGGATGAGGGAATACGAGCAGTACTTC.

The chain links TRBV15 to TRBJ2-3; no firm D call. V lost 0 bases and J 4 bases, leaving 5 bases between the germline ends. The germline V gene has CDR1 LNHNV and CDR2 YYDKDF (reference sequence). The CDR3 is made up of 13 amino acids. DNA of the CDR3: TGTGCCACCAGCAGAGACCCACCAGATACGCAGTATTTT. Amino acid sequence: CATSRDPPDTQYF.